The next 7 T cell receptor beta chains were all read from a single sample in a study of T cell repertoires in cytomegalovirus infection. TCRdb independently ran MiXCR on the reads; one entry per CDR3 protein. The table includes some 350,000 distinct CDR3 sequences, 25% to 30% detected once. These TCRs are of unknown antigen specificity. The input for sequencing was cultured PBMCs, taken from culture after CMV antigen stimulation. These TCRs come from a human donor in good health (CMV status not recorded). Some clones in this sample may be carry-over from other donors' samples.

This clonotype was observed a handful of times. This chain connects TRBV4-2 to TRBJ1-2, with D possibly matching TRBD1 (5 bases). V was clipped by 0 bases and J by 4 bases, with 12 bases between them. The CDR3 length is 15 residues. The germline V gene encodes CDR1 LGHNA and CDR2 YNFKEQ. Here the CDR3 reads CASSQDRQNSYGYTF. Written as DNA, the CDR3 is TGTGCCAGCAGCCAAGATCGACAGAATAGCTATGGCTACACCTTC.

The chain couples TRBV19 to TRBJ2-4; D may be TRBD2 (6 bases). Germline V gene data show CDR1 as LNHDA and CDR2 as SQIVND (reference sequence). Trimming took off 1 base at V and 6 bases at J, with 7 bases between the two ends. The CDR3 consists of 13 residues. The CDR3 DNA reads as TGTGCCAGTAGTATAGGGGAGGTAAACATTCAGTACTTC. It is translated as CASSIGEVNIQYF.

This clonotype was seen a few times. The J gene is TRBJ1-6, the V gene TRBV10-3; D unclear. Trimming removed 0 bases at V and 10 bases at J, with 13 bases between. There are 15 residues in the CDR3. Per germline, CDR1 ENHRY and CDR2 SYGVKD. CDR3 DNA: TGTGCCATCAGTGAGTCGCCCTCTTATATGTCACCCCTCCACTTT. This codes for CAISESPSYMSPLHF.

This chain links TRBV28 with TRBJ2-3; perhaps TRBD2 as D (6 bases). The CDR3 covers 15 residues. The germline CDR1 and CDR2 sequences are MDHEN and SYDVKM. V dropped 10 bases and J dropped 3 bases, with 20 bases sitting between them. CDR3 nucleotides: TGTGCCACCTCTGGGGGGAACGGGTGGACAGATACGCAGTATTTT. Translation: CATSGGNGWTDTQYF.

The V gene is TRBV20-1, the J gene TRBJ2-5; tentative D call: TRBD2 (7 bases). The V gene lost 5 bases and the J gene lost 5 bases, with 12 bases spanning the gap. Germline loops: CDR1 DFQATT, CDR2 SNEGSKA (reference sequence). The CDR3 contains 12 residues. Here the CDR3 DNA reads TGCAGTGCTTGGGGGGGCCTCGAGACCCAGTACTTC. Protein sequence: CSAWGGLETQYF.

This clonotype was picked up many times. V usage is TRBV7-8 and J usage is TRBJ1-3; D possibly corresponds to TRBD1 (5 bases). The CDR3 has 16 residues. The V gene's germline CDR1 is SGHVS and CDR2 FQNEAQ. Trimming shortened V by 2 bases and J by 2 bases, and 13 bases separated the two germline ends. The DNA for the CDR3 is TGTGCCAGCAGCTTACTACGACAAGGGGCTGGAAACACCATATATTTT. This sequence encodes CASSLLRQGAGNTIYF.

The chain employs TRBV28 and TRBJ2-7; a possible D gene is TRBD1 (6 bases). The length of the CDR3 is 12 residues. The V gene's germline CDR1 is MDHEN and CDR2 SYDVKM. V was pared by 7 bases and J by 3 bases, with 10 bases between. The CDR3 nucleotides are TGTGCCAGCAAACAGGGTTTCTACGAGCAGTACTTC. This codes for CASKQGFYEQYF.